The T cell receptor (beta chain) under discussion was sequenced for a study of shared clonotypes between healthy human individuals. Broader study findings: Researchers sampled blood only, noting tissue repertoires likely differ.

CDR3 length equals 13 residues. The germline V gene has CDR1 SGHTA and CDR2 FQGNSA. V was pared by 6 bases and J by 5 bases, with 13 bases between. Comment on this clone: Its antigen is still unknown. In the same sample, other DNA sequences code for this CDR3.

Repertoires were generated with immunoSEQ multiplex PCR, while TCRdb's copy carries only in-frame clones and drops some. The top ten hold over 0.12% of the sample, which has more than 2,000,000 clones, about 92% seen once. Participating donors were healthy, HIV-negative adults free of recent acute infections or vaccinations. This clonotype was obtained from a young man in good health. The sample was naive CD4+ T cells sorted from blood. Subset described: CD45RA+ positively selected. The chain recombines TRBV7-2 with TRBJ2-5; possible D gene TRBD2, 6 bases. DNA of the CDR3: TGTGCCAGCAGTTCGCTAGGAGGGGAGACCCAGTACTTC. Translating gives CASSSLGGETQYF.